These 20 T cell receptor beta chains came from one sample sequenced in a study of Tregs in tolerant kidney transplant recipients. Profiling relied on immunoSEQ multiplex PCR, and the TCRdb table lists in-frame clones only, not all of them. This table holds about 110,000 clones, nearly 90% found once. Sequenced here: CD4+ T cells from blood, sampled before the transplant. The receptors derive from a human donor who received a combined kidney and bone marrow transplant.

This sequence joins TRBV12-5 and TRBJ1-1, with unresolved D. Trimming stripped 5 bases from V and 5 bases from J, with 12 bases between. The CDR3 extends over 13 amino acids. CDR1 is LGHNT and CDR2 is FRNRAP in the germline V gene. The CDR3 here is CASGVGRFTEAFF. The CDR3 DNA reads as TGTGCTAGTGGTGTGGGGAGGTTTACTGAAGCTTTCTTT. Full variable domain (missing parts from reference TRBV12-5 and TRBJ1-1): DARVTQTPRHKVTEMGQEVTMRCQPILGHNTVFWYRQTMMQGLELLAYFRNRAPLDDSGMPKDRFSAEMPDATLATLKIQPSEPRDSAVYFCASGVGRFTEAFFGQGTRLTVV.

Note on this clone: The junction departs from germline at one end; a sequencing error may be responsible. The chain links TRBV5-1 to TRBJ1-2; 7 nucleotides line up with TRBD1. Germline assignment: CDR1 SGHRS and CDR2 YFSETQ. The CDR3 has 14 amino acids. The CDR3 reads CTSRRDSLGYGYTF. The CDR3 region has the DNA TGCACCAGCAGACGGGACAGCCTCGGCTATGGCTACACCTTC.

The chain combines TRBV28 with TRBJ2-7, with a tentative D call TRBD1 (6 bases). This CDR3 has 11 amino acids. The germline V gene has CDR1 MDHEN and CDR2 SYDVKM. V lost 10 bases to trimming and J lost 2 bases, with 9 bases between them. CDR3 nucleotides: TGTGCCACCCGGACAGCCTACGAGCAGTACTTC. This translates into CATRTAYEQYF.

The chain employs TRBV5-4 and TRBJ2-5; 10 positions match TRBD2. The J segment lost 4 bases and the V segment lost 5 bases, leaving 8 bases of the junction unmatched. The CDR3 is 15 amino acids. Germline V gene data show CDR1 as SGHNT and CDR2 as YYREEE (reference sequence). The CDR3: CASSQSGGAGETQYF. In nucleotides, the CDR3 is TGTGCCAGCAGTCAGAGCGGGGGGGCCGGAGAGACCCAGTACTTC.

The chain recombines TRBV5-4 with TRBJ1-1; 8 bases line up with TRBD1. CDR3 length: 13 residues. The germline V gene has CDR1 SGHNT and CDR2 YYREEE (reference sequence). V shed 5 bases and J 1 base; nucleotides not matched to a gene: 1. The CDR3 loop is CASRDRENTEAFF. CDR3 nucleotide sequence: TGTGCCAGCAGGGACAGGGAGAACACTGAAGCTTTCTTT.

The V and J genes are TRBV5-4 and TRBJ1-1; D might be TRBD1 (5 bases). V shed 0 bases and J shed 1 base, with 10 bases lying between them. This CDR3 is built from 15 residues. Germline V gene sequence: CDR1 SGHNT, CDR2 YYREEE (reference sequence). CDR3 sequence reads: CASSLGGGANTEAFF. DNA of the CDR3: TGTGCCAGCAGCTTGGGCGGCGGGGCGAACACTGAAGCTTTCTTT.

This chain links TRBV27 with TRBJ2-7; possibly TRBD1 for D (5 bases). Germline assignment: CDR1 MNHEY and CDR2 SMNVEV (reference sequence). With 5 bases removed from V and 3 bases from J, the gap between germline ends came to 14 bases. CDR3 size: 14 residues. Here the CDR3 DNA reads TGTGCCAGCAGTCCAAGACAGTTTTTCTACGAGCAGTACTTC. It is translated as CASSPRQFFYEQYF.

V usage is TRBV6-5 and J usage is TRBJ1-2; the D gene is possibly TRBD1 (6 bases). The CDR3 extends over 13 amino acids. Germline assignment: CDR1 MNHEY and CDR2 SVGAGI. Between the trimmed V and J ends, which lost 6 bases and 3 bases, there was a span of 11 bases. Written as DNA, the CDR3 is TGTGCCAGCAGCCGGACAGTCGACTATGGCTACACCTTC. This sequence encodes CASSRTVDYGYTF.

Notes on this clone: The same CDR3 arises from other DNA sequences in this sample as well. The chain has TRBV7-2 and TRBJ2-3; D remains unclear. The CDR3 is made up of 12 amino acids. Germline V CDR1 and CDR2: SGHTA, FQGNSA. Trimming cost V 6 bases and J 2 bases, with 6 bases left between them. CDR3: CASSLYTDTQYF. The DNA for the CDR3 is TGTGCCAGCAGTCTGTACACAGATACGCAGTATTTT.

This chain links TRBV5-1 with TRBJ2-3; TRBD1 matches at 8 bases. Germline trimming cut 4 bases from V and 0 bases from J; bases unmatched to any gene: 7. In germline, CDR1 is SGHRS, CDR2 YFSETQ. This CDR3 comprises 16 residues. The CDR3 is CASSPGTGYSTDTQYF. The CDR3 DNA reads TGCGCCAGCAGCCCCGGGACAGGCTATAGCACAGATACGCAGTATTTT. Using reference TRBV5-1 and TRBJ2-3 for the parts outside the CDR3, the full variable domain is KAGVTQTPRYLIKTRGQQVTLSCSPISGHRSVSWYQQTPGQGLQFLFEYFSETQRNKGNFPGRFSGRQFSNSRSEMNVSTLELGDSALYLCASSPGTGYSTDTQYFGPGTRLTVL.

The chain joins TRBV5-1 to TRBJ2-7; D ambiguous. V was shortened by 0 bases and J by 6 bases, with 10 bases between the two germline ends. CDR3 length: 13 residues. Germline V gene data show CDR1 as SGHRS and CDR2 as YFSETQ. CDR3: CASSLGTRPEQYF. For the CDR3, the DNA is TGCGCCAGCAGCTTGGGCACGCGTCCCGAGCAGTACTTC.

The chain joins TRBV7-9 to TRBJ2-2, with D unresolved. The CDR3 is 16 residues long. Germline values: CDR1 SEHNR, CDR2 FQNEAQ (reference sequence). Trimming removed 2 bases at V and 5 bases at J, with 15 bases between. CDR3: CASSLLVGPLTGELFF. CDR3 in DNA: TGTGCCAGCAGCTTACTTGTTGGGCCTTTGACCGGGGAGCTGTTTTTT.

The chain employs TRBV29-1 and TRBJ1-2; D may be TRBD1 (5 bases). This CDR3 has 14 residues. Germline V gene lookup returns CDR1 SQVTM and CDR2 ANQGSEA. V shed 7 bases and J shed 1 base, with 16 bases lying between them. This CDR3 is CSGGEALNNYGYTF. CDR3 sequence (DNA): TGCAGCGGGGGGGAGGCCCTAAATAACTATGGCTACACCTTC.

V usage is TRBV11-3 and J usage is TRBJ2-1; 13 bases agree with TRBD2. The CDR3 loop spans 15 amino acids. Germline V lookup: CDR1 SGHNT, CDR2 YENEEA. V shed 5 bases, J shed 10 bases, and the junction held 8 bases outside the gene matches. In DNA form, the CDR3 reads TGTGCCAGCAGCCCTGGACTAGCGGGAGTTGACGAGCAGTTCTTC. The encoded protein is CASSPGLAGVDEQFF.

The chain has TRBV28 and TRBJ1-2, with 11 bases identical to TRBD1. The V and J ends lost 6 bases and 2 bases, in that order; junction bases with no gene match: 8. This CDR3 comprises 16 residues. Germline assignment: CDR1 MDHEN and CDR2 SYDVKM. The chain's CDR3 is CASRGTGGPENYGYTF. CDR3 DNA sequence: TGTGCCAGCAGGGGGACAGGGGGGCCGGAAAACTATGGCTACACCTTC.

The chain has TRBV4-1 and TRBJ1-5; 9 bases agree with TRBD1. Germline V lookup: CDR1 MGHRA, CDR2 YSYEKL. J was trimmed by 0 bases and V by 4 bases; bases with no gene match: 7. The CDR3 has 17 residues. The CDR3 is CASSLTDRGYSNQPQHF. The CDR3, as DNA: TGCGCCAGCAGCCTTACGGACAGGGGATATAGCAATCAGCCCCAGCATTTT.

The chain recombines TRBV27 with TRBJ2-7; D might be TRBD2 (6 bases). The V and J ends lost 4 bases and 2 bases respectively, with 12 bases between them. CDR1 MNHEY and CDR2 SMNVEV come from the germline V gene (reference sequence). The CDR3 spans 14 residues. The CDR3: CASSWAGRPYEQYF. The CDR3 nucleotides are TGTGCCAGCAGTTGGGCGGGAAGGCCCTACGAGCAGTACTTC.

The V gene is TRBV5-1, the J gene TRBJ2-3, with 7 positions matching TRBD1. Germline CDR1 and CDR2: SGHRS and YFSETQ. Unmatched junction bases numbered 4, after V lost 3 bases and J lost 3 bases. The CDR3 covers 14 residues. CDR3 sequence reads: CASSSGQRTDTQYF. Here the CDR3 DNA reads TGCGCCAGCAGCTCGGGACAGCGGACAGATACGCAGTATTTT.

This clone was seen a few times. This rearrangement joins TRBV5-1 to TRBJ2-2; D might be TRBD1 (6 bases). V shed 0 bases and J shed 1 base, with 10 bases lying between them. The CDR3 is made up of 16 amino acids. In germline, CDR1 is SGHRS, CDR2 YFSETQ. The CDR3 sequence: CASSLAPTGNTGELFF. The CDR3 nucleotides are TGCGCCAGCAGCTTGGCCCCGACAGGGAACACCGGGGAGCTGTTTTTT. The entire variable domain, with the rest obtained from reference TRBV5-1 and TRBJ2-2, is as follows: KAGVTQTPRYLIKTRGQQVTLSCSPISGHRSVSWYQQTPGQGLQFLFEYFSETQRNKGNFPGRFSGRQFSNSRSEMNVSTLELGDSALYLCASSLAPTGNTGELFFGEGSRLTVL.

This clone has more than one count but fewer than ten. The CDR3 spells CASSPNSGNTIYF. The DNA for the CDR3 is TGTGCCAGCAGTCCCAATTCTGGAAACACCATATATTTT. This chain uses TRBV6-6 with TRBJ1-3; D gene unclear. CDR1 and CDR2 (germline): MNHNY, SVGAGI (reference sequence). The CDR3 is 13 amino acids. V was clipped by 5 bases and J by 1 base, with 6 bases between them.